This record covers a single T cell receptor beta chain. Trimming removed 7 bases from V and 5 bases from J; junction bases left unmatched: 12. The CDR3 contains 15 residues. CDR1 and CDR2 (germline): SNHLY, FYNNEI. This specimen comes from a study of blood T cell repertoires in COVID-19. Some clones are missing from TCRdb's copy, which holds only in-frame ones; the method was immunoSEQ multiplex PCR. The table shows fewer than 450,000 clones, with more than 75% occurring only once. Sequencing used PBMCs or T cells enriched from blood (not recorded which). This TCR derives from a woman under 40 who had recovered from COVID-19. V usage is TRBV2 and J usage is TRBJ2-5; 8 positions match TRBD2. The CDR3 is CASTDGRGRGETQYF. CDR3 nucleotide sequence: TGTGCCAGCACCGACGGGAGGGGGAGGGGCGAGACCCAGTACTTC. The full variable domain, rest sourced from reference TRBV2 and TRBJ2-5, is EPEVTQTPSHQVTQMGQEVILRCVPISNHLYFYWYRQILGQKVEFLVSFYNNEISEKSEIFDDQFSVERPDGSNFTLKIRSTKLEDSAMYFCASTDGRGRGETQYFGPGTRLLVL.